The rows below give T cell receptor beta chains drawn from one sample of a study of cytomegalovirus exposure and HLA in healthy donors. The method was immunoSEQ multiplex PCR; TCRdb's version includes in-frame clones alone and lacks a portion of them. The top ten clones hold around 1.9% of a sample with under 150,000 clones, around 78% of them seen once. Sequencing was performed on PBMCs. All receptors derive from a woman aged 45-59 years in good health and CMV-seronegative. CDR3s include the opening cysteine and the closing phenylalanine or tryptophan. The D gene is left open where the match is weak. Clone size is shown for a subset of rows, as once, few, many or a class of expanded clone.

TRBD1 | NA | TRBJ1-4 | TRBV7-9 | CASSPQPGQENEKLFF | TGTGCCAGCAGCCCCCAGCCGGGACAGGAAAATGAAAAACTGTTTTTT
NA | NA | TRBJ1-1 | TRBV10-3 | CAIRTDLMNTEAFF | TGTGCCATCAGGACAGACCTCATGAACACTGAAGCTTTCTTT
NA | NA | TRBJ2-3 | TRBV28 | CASSLSYSTDTQYF | TGTGCCAGCAGTTTATCGTATAGCACAGATACGCAGTATTTT
NA | few | TRBJ1-4 | TRBV5-1 | CATSAAGINEKLFF | TGCGCCACCTCTGCGGCGGGGATCAATGAAAAACTGTTTTTT
NA | NA | TRBJ1-1 | TRBV7-3 | CASSSLRGSEAFF | TGTGCCAGCAGCTCCCTCCGGGGAAGCGAAGCTTTCTTT
NA | NA | TRBJ2-3 | TRBV9 | CASSAGRDTQYF | TGTGCCAGCAGCGCGGGAAGAGATACGCAGTATTTT
TRBD2 | NA | TRBJ2-7 | TRBV4-1 | CASPKAAGGPTPSYEQYF | TGCGCCAGCCCTAAGGCAGCGGGAGGGCCAACCCCCTCCTACGAGCAGTACTTC
NA | NA | TRBJ2-5 | TRBV5-6 | CASSYNPQETQYF | TGTGCCAGCAGCTACAACCCCCAAGAGACCCAGTACTTC
TRBD2 | once | TRBJ2-1 | TRBV4-3 | CASSQDSPLAGAYNEQFF | TGCGCCAGCAGCCAAGACTCCCCCTTAGCGGGAGCGTACAATGAGCAGTTCTTC
TRBD2 | NA | TRBJ2-7 | TRBV11-2 | CASSLGWTSRTYEQYF | TGTGCCAGCAGCCTAGGTTGGACTAGCAGAACCTACGAGCAGTACTTC
TRBD1 | NA | TRBJ1-1 | TRBV6-5 | CASSYVGGVNTEAFF | TGTGCCAGCAGTTACGTAGGGGGCGTGAACACTGAAGCTTTCTTT
NA | NA | TRBJ2-1 | TRBV27 | CASSVVSGYYNEQFF | TGTGCCAGCAGTGTTGTTAGCGGATACTACAATGAGCAGTTCTTC
NA | NA | TRBJ1-5 | TRBV6-5 | CASSRQENQPQNF | TGTGCCAGCAGCAGACAGGAAAATCAGCCCCAGAATTTT
NA | NA | TRBJ2-7 | TRBV9 | CASSAGRAYEQYF | TGTGCCAGCAGCGCCGGCAGGGCCTACGAGCAGTACTTC
TRBD1 | NA | TRBJ1-5 | TRBV7-8 | CASIRGPGQPQHF | TGTGCCAGCATCAGGGGGCCCGGTCAGCCCCAGCATTTT
TRBD2 | NA | TRBJ2-5 | TRBV30 | CAWSPGTRGGETQYF | TGTGCCTGGAGTCCCGGGACTAGGGGTGGGGAGACCCAGTACTTC
NA | few | TRBJ1-3 | TRBV6-1 | CASTVHHSGNTIYF | TGTGCCAGCACCGTACACCACTCTGGAAACACCATATATTTT
NA | NA | TRBJ2-2 | TRBV4-1 | CASSQGLIGELFF | TGCGCCAGCAGCCAAGGGCTTATCGGGGAGCTGTTTTTT
TRBD2 | NA | TRBJ2-1 | TRBV5-4 | CASSLTSGSPAVEQFF | TGTGCCAGCAGCTTGACTAGCGGTAGCCCTGCTGTAGAGCAGTTCTTC
TRBD1 | NA | TRBJ2-7 | TRBV29-1 | CSAKTGQASSYEQYF | TGCAGCGCTAAAACCGGACAGGCGAGCTCCTACGAGCAGTACTTC
NA | NA | TRBJ2-5 | TRBV5-4 | CASSGLGGRKETQYF | TGTGCCAGCAGCGGATTGGGGGGAAGGAAAGAGACCCAGTACTTC
TRBD1 | once | TRBJ1-2 | TRBV29-1 | CSVDQGGPINYGYTF | TGCAGCGTTGATCAGGGGGGCCCTATAAACTATGGCTACACCTTC
TRBD1 | few | TRBJ2-1 | TRBV4-1 | CASSHGQGGGEQFF | TGCGCCAGCAGCCACGGACAGGGGGGCGGAGAGCAGTTCTTC
NA | NA | TRBJ2-5 | TRBV4-2 | CASSQDGEGKETQYF | TGTGCCAGCAGCCAAGATGGAGAGGGAAAAGAGACCCAGTACTTC
TRBD1 | NA | TRBJ1-5 | TRBV6-1 | CASSPDRGRNQPQHF | TGTGCCAGCAGCCCCGACAGGGGGCGAAATCAGCCCCAGCATTTT
TRBD1 | few | TRBJ2-7 | TRBV4-1 | CASSRDLQGAGEQYF | TGCGCCAGCAGCCGGGACCTGCAGGGGGCTGGAGAGCAGTACTTC
TRBD2 | once | TRBJ2-2 | TRBV6-5 | CASMGLAGTGELFF | TGTGCCAGCATGGGACTAGCGGGCACCGGGGAGCTGTTTTTT
TRBD1 | NA | TRBJ2-5 | TRBV5-4 | CASSLPTGQGTGETQYF | TGTGCCAGCAGCTTGCCGACAGGACAGGGGACGGGAGAGACCCAGTACTTC
TRBD1 | NA | TRBJ2-7 | TRBV9 | CASSPRIGGFLHEQYF | TGTGCCAGCAGCCCCCGAATAGGGGGCTTTTTGCACGAGCAGTACTTC
NA | NA | TRBJ2-3 | TRBV4-1 | CASSQEIQSTDTQYF | TGCGCCAGCAGCCAAGAGATACAGAGCACAGATACGCAGTATTTT
TRBD2 | NA | TRBJ2-2 | TRBV13 | CASSLSASGSTRTGELFF | TGTGCCAGCAGCTTATCGGCTAGCGGGAGTACTAGGACCGGGGAGCTGTTTTTT
TRBD2 | NA | TRBJ2-1 | TRBV5-1 | CASSLARAGGVPNEQFF | TGCGCCAGCAGCTTGGCCCGGGCGGGAGGGGTCCCTAATGAGCAGTTCTTC
NA | NA | TRBJ1-1 | TRBV5-1 | CASSLELRQNTEAFF | TGCGCCAGCAGCTTGGAGCTCAGACAGAACACTGAAGCTTTCTTT
TRBD1 | once | TRBJ1-2 | TRBV28 | CVTGQGGGYTF | TGTGTGACGGGACAGGGAGGCGGCTACACCTTC
TRBD1 | NA | TRBJ2-7 | TRBV28 | CASSYRTGTYEQYF | TGTGCCAGCAGTTATCGGACAGGGACTTACGAGCAGTACTTC
NA | NA | TRBJ2-1 | TRBV30 | CAWSLWSGYNEQFF | TGTGCCTGGAGTCTTTGGTCCGGCTACAATGAGCAGTTCTTC
TRBD2 | few | TRBJ2-3 | TRBV5-6 | CASSLGRSGYSTDTQYF | TGTGCCAGCAGCTTGGGTCGTAGCGGGTATAGCACAGATACGCAGTATTTT
NA | few | TRBJ2-1 | TRBV7-9 | CASRQVSPSSYNEQFF | TGTGCCAGCAGGCAGGTGTCTCCCTCCTCCTACAATGAGCAGTTCTTC
TRBD2 | NA | TRBJ2-1 | TRBV5-4 | CASSFGRTSGSNEQFF | TGTGCCAGCAGCTTTGGTCGGACTAGCGGGAGTAATGAGCAGTTCTTC
TRBD1 | NA | TRBJ2-2 | TRBV5-4 | CASSSMGQGATGELFF | TGTGCCAGCAGCAGTATGGGACAGGGGGCTACCGGGGAGCTGTTTTTT
TRBD2 | NA | TRBJ2-1 | TRBV13 | CASSLSSGNEQFF | TGTGCCAGCAGCTTGTCTAGCGGGAATGAGCAGTTCTTC
TRBD1 | NA | TRBJ2-1 | TRBV5-1 | CASSLVAGGNEQFF | TGCGCCAGCAGCTTGGTGGCAGGGGGTAATGAGCAGTTCTTC
NA | once | TRBJ1-2 | TRBV21-1 | CASSKRAGADGYTF | TGTGCCAGCAGCAAAAGGGCAGGGGCGGATGGCTACACCTTC
NA | NA | TRBJ1-1 | TRBV27 | CASILQGSLNTEAFF | TGTGCCAGCATCCTCCAGGGGAGTTTGAACACTGAAGCTTTCTTT
NA | NA | TRBJ2-5 | TRBV7-9 | CASSLATTQETQYF | TGTGCCAGCAGCTTAGCTACTACCCAAGAGACCCAGTACTTC
TRBD2 | few | TRBJ2-2 | TRBV5-4 | CASSLGTSGRTGELFF | TGTGCCAGCAGCTTGGGGACTAGCGGGAGAACTGGGGAGCTGTTTTTT
NA | NA | TRBJ1-2 | TRBV27 | CASSGTSGIRYGYTF | TGTGCCAGCAGCGGGACCAGCGGGATTCGCTATGGCTACACCTTC
NA | NA | TRBJ1-1 | TRBV13 | CASSPPTVAEAFF | TGTGCCAGCAGCCCCCCTACAGTAGCTGAAGCTTTCTTT
NA | NA | TRBJ2-1 | TRBV6-1 | CASSNRDEQFF | TGTGCCAGCAGTAATCGGGATGAGCAGTTCTTC
NA | NA | TRBJ2-2 | TRBV5-8 | CASSLGQGGAGELFF | TGTGCCAGCAGCTTGGGACAGGGAGGCGCCGGGGAGCTGTTTTTT
TRBD2 | once | TRBJ2-3 | TRBV4-3 | CASSSGLAGFADTQYF | TGCGCCAGCAGCTCGGGACTAGCGGGATTCGCAGATACGCAGTATTTT
NA | NA | TRBJ2-7 | TRBV5-1 | CASREGPSEQYF | TGCGCCAGCAGGGAGGGCCCAAGCGAGCAGTACTTC
NA | NA | TRBJ1-4 | TRBV7-2 | CASRFRGGINEKLFF | TGTGCCAGCAGATTTAGGGGGGGGATCAATGAAAAACTGTTTTTT
TRBD2 | NA | TRBJ2-3 | TRBV2 | CASSLAGVGTDTQYF | TGTGCCAGCAGTCTAGCGGGAGTGGGGACAGATACGCAGTATTTT
NA | NA | TRBJ1-5 | TRBV6-1 | CASSESFFRGLGGEGNQPQHF | TGTGCCAGCAGTGAATCGTTCTTCCGCGGCCTCGGCGGGGAGGGCAATCAGCCCCAGCATTTT